This T cell receptor (beta chain) was captured by sequencing in a study of CD8+ T cells in alopecia areata. The trim removed 6 bases at V and 3 bases at J, leaving 8 bases unmatched. Germline CDR1 LGHNT, CDR2 FRNRAP. The CDR3 contains 14 residues. TCR sequencing used cDNA made by reverse transcription of extracted RNA. The protocol was immunoSEQ multiplex PCR, while the TCRdb copy is restricted to in-frame clones and leaves out a portion. The sample includes 190,000 or so clones, more than 55% seen only once; the top ten take about 3.5%. Sample treatment: oral pan-JAK inhibitor, 5-10 mg twice daily. The TCR comes from a human donor with alopecia areata. The chain joins TRBV12-5 to TRBJ2-7; 7 nucleotides agree with TRBD1. The sequencing here drew on CD4+ T cells sorted from blood, taken at week 4, from a patient treated with tofacitinib. In nucleotides, the CDR3 is TGTGCTAGTGGGTACGGGACAGTTGACTACGAGCAGTACTTC. Translating gives CASGYGTVDYEQYF.